This TCR beta chain was found in a study of immune characterization of retroperitoneal liposarcoma. CDR1 and CDR2 (germline): MNHNS, SASEGT. The CDR3 contains 14 residues. TCRdb re-called the PCR reads with MiXCR, one entry per CDR3 protein. The repertoire includes more than 10,000 distinct CDR3 sequences, approximately 50% of them detected once, and 10% to 15% sits in the top ten. The sequencing input was tumor tissue. This sequence was found in a female donor with retroperitoneal liposarcoma. V and J are TRBV6-1 and TRBJ2-5; D possibly corresponds to TRBD2 (5 bases). Judging by the DNA end, TRBJ2-7 fits better; the J call may be wrong. The CDR3 DNA follows: TGTGCCAGCAGTGAACCAGACGGGACCTACGAGCAGTACTTC. It encodes CASSEPDGTYEQYF.